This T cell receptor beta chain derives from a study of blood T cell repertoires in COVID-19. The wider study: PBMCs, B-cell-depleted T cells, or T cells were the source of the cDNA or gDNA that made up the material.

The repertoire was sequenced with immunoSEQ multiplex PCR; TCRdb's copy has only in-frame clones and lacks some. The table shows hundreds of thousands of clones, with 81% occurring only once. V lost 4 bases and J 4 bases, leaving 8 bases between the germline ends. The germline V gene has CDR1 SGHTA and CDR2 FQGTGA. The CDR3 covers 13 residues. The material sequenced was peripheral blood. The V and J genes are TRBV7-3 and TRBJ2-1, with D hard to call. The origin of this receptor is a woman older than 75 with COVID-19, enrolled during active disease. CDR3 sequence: CASSSQLYNEQFF. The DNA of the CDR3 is TGTGCCAGCAGCTCACAGTTGTACAATGAGCAGTTCTTC.